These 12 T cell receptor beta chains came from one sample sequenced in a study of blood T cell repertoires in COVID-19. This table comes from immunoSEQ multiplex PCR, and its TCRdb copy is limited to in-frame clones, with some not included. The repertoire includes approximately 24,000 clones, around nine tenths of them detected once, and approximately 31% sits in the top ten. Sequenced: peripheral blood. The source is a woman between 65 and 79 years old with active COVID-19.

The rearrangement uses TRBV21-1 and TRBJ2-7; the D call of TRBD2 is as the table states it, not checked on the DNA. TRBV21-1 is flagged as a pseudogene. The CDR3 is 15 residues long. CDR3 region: CASSRGGSVDYEQYF. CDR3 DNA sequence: TGTGCCAGCAGCAGGGGGGGGTCGGTAGACTACGAGCAGTACTTC.

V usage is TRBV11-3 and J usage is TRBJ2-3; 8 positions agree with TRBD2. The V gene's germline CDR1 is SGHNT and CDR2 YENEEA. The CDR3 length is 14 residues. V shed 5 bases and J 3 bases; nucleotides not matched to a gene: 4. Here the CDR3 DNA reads TGTGCCAGCAGCCCGATAGCGGGGACAGATACGCAGTATTTT. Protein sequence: CASSPIAGTDTQYF.

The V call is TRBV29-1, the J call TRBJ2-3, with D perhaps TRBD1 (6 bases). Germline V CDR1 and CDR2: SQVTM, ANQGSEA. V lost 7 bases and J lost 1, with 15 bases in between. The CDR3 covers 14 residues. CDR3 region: CSGTKTGRTDTQYF. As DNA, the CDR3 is TGCAGCGGCACAAAAACAGGGCGCACAGATACGCAGTATTTT.

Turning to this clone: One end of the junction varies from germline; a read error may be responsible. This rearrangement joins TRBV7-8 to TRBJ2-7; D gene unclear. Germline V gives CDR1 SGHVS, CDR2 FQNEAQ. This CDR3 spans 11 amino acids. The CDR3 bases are TGTGCCAGCAGCACTCATGGAATCACTATTTTC. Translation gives CASSTHGITIF.

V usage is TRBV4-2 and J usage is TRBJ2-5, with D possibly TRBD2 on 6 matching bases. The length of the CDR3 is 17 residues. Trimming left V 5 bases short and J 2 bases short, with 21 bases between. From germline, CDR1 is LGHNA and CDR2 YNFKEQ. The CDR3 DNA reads TGTGCCAGCAGCTTACGACTTACAGGTGGGGGGCAAGAGACCCAGTACTTC. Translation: CASSLRLTGGGQETQYF.

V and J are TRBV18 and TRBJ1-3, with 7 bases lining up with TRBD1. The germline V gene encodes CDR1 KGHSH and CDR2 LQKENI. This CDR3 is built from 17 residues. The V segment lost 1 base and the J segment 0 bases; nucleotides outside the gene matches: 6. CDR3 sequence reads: CASSPQPGQSSGNTIYF. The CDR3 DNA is TGTGCCAGCTCACCACAACCGGGACAGAGCTCTGGAAACACCATATATTTT.

CDR3 nucleotide sequence: TGTGCCAGCAGCCCCCCGACAGGGCGGAACACTGAAGCTTTCTTT. Its translation: CASSPPTGRNTEAFF. This sequence joins TRBV28 and TRBJ1-1, with 7 bases that match TRBD1. The CDR3 runs to 15 residues. Trimming at V came to 6 bases and at J to 1 base, leaving 8 bases not matched to a gene. CDR1 and CDR2 from the germline V gene are MDHEN and SYDVKM. The full variable domain, in which reference TRBV28 and TRBJ1-1 provide the parts outside the CDR3, is DVKVTQSSRYLVKRTGEKVFLECVQDMDHENMFWYRQDPGLGLRLIYFSYDVKMKEKGDIPEGYSVSREKKERFSLILESASTNQTSMYLCASSPPTGRNTEAFFGQGTRLTVV.

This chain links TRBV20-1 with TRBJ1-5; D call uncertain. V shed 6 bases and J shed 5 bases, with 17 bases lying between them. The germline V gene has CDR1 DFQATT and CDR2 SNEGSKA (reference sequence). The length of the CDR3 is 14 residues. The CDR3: CSASPTVEDQPQHF. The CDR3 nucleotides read TGCAGTGCCAGTCCAACGGTAGAGGATCAGCCCCAGCATTTT.

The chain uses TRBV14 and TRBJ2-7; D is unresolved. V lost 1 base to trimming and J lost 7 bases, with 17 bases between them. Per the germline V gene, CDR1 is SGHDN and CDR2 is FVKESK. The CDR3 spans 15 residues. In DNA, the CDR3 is TGTGCCAGCAGCCAAGCCCCTTGGTCGGCCGGGGAGCAGTACTTC. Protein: CASSQAPWSAGEQYF.

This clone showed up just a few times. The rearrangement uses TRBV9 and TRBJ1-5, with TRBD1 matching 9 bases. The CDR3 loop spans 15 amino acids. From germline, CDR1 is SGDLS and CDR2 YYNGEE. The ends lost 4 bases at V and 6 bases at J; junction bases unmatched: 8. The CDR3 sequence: CASSPGGTGSQPQHF. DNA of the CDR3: TGTGCCAGCAGCCCCGGGGGGACAGGGAGTCAGCCCCAGCATTTT.

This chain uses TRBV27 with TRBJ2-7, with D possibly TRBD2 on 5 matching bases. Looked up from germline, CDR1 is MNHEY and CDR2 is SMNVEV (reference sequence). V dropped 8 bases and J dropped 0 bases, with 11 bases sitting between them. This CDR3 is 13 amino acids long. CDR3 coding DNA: TGTGCCAGCCGGGGATGGGGCTCCTACGAGCAGTACTTC. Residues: CASRGWGSYEQYF.

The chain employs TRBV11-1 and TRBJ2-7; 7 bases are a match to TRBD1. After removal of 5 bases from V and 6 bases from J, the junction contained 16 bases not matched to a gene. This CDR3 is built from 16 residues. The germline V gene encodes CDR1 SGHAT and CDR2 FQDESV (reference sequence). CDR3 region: CASSTNNRDRRTEQYF. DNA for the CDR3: TGTGCCAGCAGCACCAACAACCGGGACAGACGCACCGAGCAGTACTTC. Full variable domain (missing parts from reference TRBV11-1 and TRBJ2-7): EAEVAQSPRYKITEKSQAVAFWCDPISGHATLYWYRQILGQGPELLVQFQDESVVDDSQLPKDRFSAERLKGVDSTLKIQPAELGDSAMYLCASSTNNRDRRTEQYFGPGTRLTVT.